The rows below give T cell receptor beta chains drawn from one sample of a study of blood T cell repertoires in COVID-19. Method: immunoSEQ multiplex PCR; TCRdb's copy keeps in-frame clones and lacks some. The sample comprises some 190,000 clones, approximately 80% of which are singletons, and approximately 15% rests with the top ten. The specimen sequenced was PBMCs or T cells enriched from blood (not recorded which). These receptors were obtained from a man aged 60-69 years who had been exposed to COVID-19. The conserved cysteine and the conserved F or W are not part of the CDR3 here.

V gene	J gene	CDR3 protein
TRBV7-9	TRBJ2-2	ASSLAYRVSNTGELF
TRBV10-2	TRBJ1-2	ASTRTGNYGYT
TRBV30	TRBJ2-2	AWSLRDRTTGELF
TRBV19	TRBJ1-1	ASSSLGLNTEAF
TRBV6-5	TRBJ2-5	ASSYSSGASRGTQY
TRBV7-8	TRBJ2-3	ASSFAAGPDTQY
TRBV28	TRBJ2-6	ASSPRQVSGANVLT
TRBV12-3/TRBV12-4	TRBJ2-3	ASSLDYTDTQY
TRBV7-9	TRBJ2-7	ASSLVVGSSYEQY
TRBV6-5	TRBJ2-7	ASRTGQPNYEQY
TRBV11-3	TRBJ1-1	ASSLGPGGRHTEAF
TRBV19	TRBJ2-1	ASTGISYNEQF
TRBV11-2	TRBJ2-7	ASSLSTGDEQY
TRBV29-1	TRBJ1-1	SAERGTEAF
TRBV7-2	TRBJ2-5	ASSFPGQGLPRETQY
TRBV19	TRBJ1-5	ASSLGGARQPQH
TRBV19	TRBJ2-1	ASTKGQQISNEQF
TRBV6-2/TRBV6-3	TRBJ2-7	ASSPPRTGANEQY
TRBV18	TRBJ2-2	ASSKQGADTGELF
TRBV19	TRBJ1-1	ASSFTGGWTEAF
TRBV19	TRBJ1-5	ASSIIANSNQPQH
TRBV5-4	TRBJ2-1	ASSLEGRLGSLF
TRBV5-1	TRBJ2-7	ASSLFSGQSYEQY
TRBV10-3	TRBJ2-7	AITPGTSAKTVYEQY
TRBV14	TRBJ2-7	ASSQESVQY
TRBV24-1	TRBJ2-7	ATSDPGTGGYEQY